Included here is one T cell receptor (beta chain) sequence, with context. What it binds is unknown. This record belongs to a study of shared clonotypes between healthy human individuals. Positive CCR7 selection of CD45RO-negative cells yielded the naive CD8 cells, and terminally differentiated effector memory CD45RA+ cells were excluded. Findings and limits, study-wide: It was expected that sequencing depth would affect clonotype sharing among donors.

CDR3 length: 17 amino acids. Germline loops: CDR1 LNHDA, CDR2 SQIVND (reference sequence). V dropped 3 bases and J dropped 4 bases, with 19 bases sitting between them. Genomic DNA of each subset was evenly split across several immunoSEQ plates. Clones were sequenced by immunoSEQ multiplex PCR, and TCRdb holds only the in-frame ones, with some missing. The table includes approximately 2,200,000 clones, more than 85% detected once. The rearrangement links TRBV19 to TRBJ1-5, with D perhaps TRBD1 (6 bases). The sequenced sample was naive CD8+ T cells from PBMCs. The receptor was isolated from a man aged 18-30 years in good health. Some clones in this sample may be carry-over from other donors' samples. The CDR3 sequence: CASSIGRGGPINQPQHF. The CDR3 DNA reads as TGTGCCAGTAGTATTGGCAGGGGAGGCCCAATTAATCAGCCCCAGCATTTT. The entire variable domain, with the rest obtained from reference TRBV19 and TRBJ1-5, is as follows: DGGITQSPKYLFRKEGQNVTLSCEQNLNHDAMYWYRQDPGQGLRLIYYSQIVNDFQKGDIAEGYSVSREKKESFPLTVTSAQKNPTAFYLCASSIGRGGPINQPQHFGDGTRLSIL.